Sequencing of this T cell receptor beta chain was carried out in a study of Tregs in tolerant kidney transplant recipients. The table lists this clone with a count of one. Antigen: not known. The sample has other DNA sequences that encode this CDR3 too. The germline V and J ends were trimmed by 1 base and 2 bases, with 9 bases remaining between them. CDR3 length: 15 residues. Looked up from germline, CDR1 is GTSNPN and CDR2 is SVGIG (reference sequence). General study results and limits: Donor-specific Treg expansion exceeded global Treg expansion in tolerant patients, suggesting antigen drive.

Related graft donors supplied nonmyeloablative bone marrow transplants, and mixed chimerism was transient. Using immunoSEQ multiplex PCR, the repertoire was profiled, and TCRdb retains in-frame clones only, with some absent. The table shows tens of thousands of clones, with approximately 89% occurring only once. This TCR came from a human patient who received a combined kidney and bone marrow transplant. Some T cells here may be from the graft donor. The specimen comprised CD4+ T cells from blood (PBMCs), sampled 6 months after the transplant. The chain uses TRBV30 and TRBJ1-6; possible D gene TRBD1, 6 bases. CDR3 DNA sequence: TGTGCCTGGAGTGCGAGACAGGCCTATAATTCACCCCTCCACTTT. Translated, it gives CAWSARQAYNSPLHF.